This TCR beta chain was captured in a study of cytomegalovirus exposure and HLA in healthy donors. Germline V gene data show CDR1 as SEHNR and CDR2 as FQNEAQ (reference sequence). The V segment lost 0 bases and the J segment 8 bases; nucleotides outside the gene matches: 8. CDR3 size: 15 residues. The PCR ran on 60 Vbeta and 13 Jbeta primers. Sequencing was performed with immunoSEQ multiplex PCR; in TCRdb, only in-frame clones are kept and a portion is missing. The table includes approximately 100,000 clones, about 77% detected once. The chain employs TRBV7-9 and TRBJ1-2, with 8 positions matching TRBD1. The clonotype was recovered from a woman younger than 30 in good health and CMV-seropositive. What was sequenced was PBMCs. This chain's CDR3 is CASSLAAGQVEGYTF. The DNA of the CDR3 is TGTGCCAGCAGCTTAGCTGCGGGACAGGTGGAGGGCTACACCTTC.